Below are 22 T cell receptor beta chains sequenced from a single sample in a study of T cells in Graves' hyperthyroidism and ophthalmopathy. Amplification targeted TCR beta CDR3 regions from RNA transcripts. First-round RT-PCR with HTBI primers amplified the TCR CDR3 region. TCRdb used MiXCR to reprocess the multiplex PCR reads, holding one entry per CDR3 protein. The sample includes 300,000 to 400,000 distinct CDR3 sequences, around 20% seen only once; the top ten take under 55%. Sequencing used blood. These receptors were collected from a woman between 50 and 59 years old with Graves' hyperthyroidism.

The V and J genes are TRBV11-2 and TRBJ2-1; TRBD2 matches at 8 bases. V lost 4 bases to trimming and J lost 9 bases; unmatched junction nucleotides: 5. Germline assignment: CDR1 SGHAT and CDR2 FQNNGV. The CDR3 is 13 amino acids. The CDR3 protein is CASSSQRETEQFF. The CDR3, as DNA: TGTGCCAGCAGCTCCCAGCGGGAGACTGAGCAGTTCTTC.

This clonotype was detected ten times or more. The chain combines TRBV29-1 with TRBJ2-5; D remains unclear. Trimming removed 2 bases at V and 5 bases at J, with 12 bases between. The CDR3 has 13 residues. The V gene's germline CDR1 is SQVTM and CDR2 ANQGSEA. The CDR3 loop is CSVEREGPETQYF. The CDR3 nucleotides are TGCAGCGTTGAAAGAGAAGGCCCCGAGACCCAGTACTTC.

This clonotype was counted ten times or more. This chain uses TRBV12-3 or TRBV12-4 with TRBJ1-1; D gene ambiguous. The germline V and J ends were trimmed by 1 base and 5 bases, with 11 bases remaining between them. The CDR3 covers 14 residues. The CDR3 DNA sequence: TGTGCCAGCAGTTTAGAAGGGTCGGGGACTGAAGCTTTCTTT. This encodes CASSLEGSGTEAFF.

This clonotype was counted many times. This chain joins TRBV3-1 and TRBJ2-1; no firm D call. Trimming took 1 base from V and 6 from J, leaving 7 bases between them. The germline gives CDR1 LGHDT, CDR2 YNNKEL (reference sequence). CDR3 length equals 13 residues. The CDR3 nucleotides read TGTGCCAGCAGCCAAGCCAAGGGCAATGAGCAGTTCTTC. This sequence encodes CASSQAKGNEQFF.

The chain couples TRBV4-1 to TRBJ1-1, with D possibly TRBD1 on 6 matching bases. The CDR3 sequence is 15 residues long. Germline loops: CDR1 MGHRA, CDR2 YSYEKL. V was shortened by 1 base and J by 4 bases, with 13 bases between the two germline ends. The CDR3 bases are TGCGCCAGCAGCCAAGGCGTGGGGGGGCTCACTGAAGCTTTCTTT. This encodes CASSQGVGGLTEAFF.

This chain links TRBV5-1 with TRBJ1-1, with D unresolved. The germline V and J ends were trimmed by 0 bases and 0 bases, with 6 bases remaining between them. In germline, CDR1 is SGHRS, CDR2 YFSETQ. This CDR3 is built from 14 residues. CDR3 protein: CASSLDSLNTEAFF. As DNA, the CDR3 is TGCGCCAGCAGCTTGGACAGCTTGAACACTGAAGCTTTCTTT.

This clonotype appeared many times. This chain links TRBV2 with TRBJ2-7; no reliable D call. Trimming cost V 7 bases and J 5 bases, with 12 bases left between them. Germline lookup yields CDR1 SNHLY and CDR2 FYNNEI. The length of the CDR3 is 12 residues. CDR3 coding DNA: TGTGCCAGCACTCGTGAGACACACGAGCAGTACTTC. Amino acid sequence: CASTRETHEQYF. Complete variable domain (other parts from reference TRBV2 and TRBJ2-7): EPEVTQTPSHQVTQMGQEVILRCVPISNHLYFYWYRQILGQKVEFLVSFYNNEISEKSEIFDDQFSVERPDGSNFTLKIRSTKLEDSAMYFCASTRETHEQYFGPGTRLTVT.

This clonotype was seen at least ten times. The chain uses TRBV5-1 and TRBJ1-1; no clear D. V was pared by 4 bases and J by 1 base, with 11 bases between. Per germline, CDR1 SGHRS and CDR2 YFSETQ. The CDR3 consists of 14 residues. DNA of the CDR3: TGCGCCAGCAGCGATAGGACGGGGAACACTGAAGCTTTCTTT. Translated: CASSDRTGNTEAFF.

This clonotype has a count of ten or more. The chain is built from TRBV7-3 and TRBJ2-1; a weak D match, TRBD1 (5 bases). The CDR3 length is 17 residues. Germline loops: CDR1 SGHTA, CDR2 FQGTGA. Trimming removed 4 bases from V and 4 bases from J, with 20 bases in between. Here the CDR3 reads CASSSGFRGVRYNEQFF. The DNA of the CDR3 is TGTGCCAGCAGCTCAGGGTTCCGTGGGGTAAGATACAATGAGCAGTTCTTC.

The J gene is TRBJ2-2, the V gene TRBV27, with 9 positions matching TRBD1. Germline assignment: CDR1 MNHEY and CDR2 SMNVEV (reference sequence). This CDR3 region has 16 residues. Trimming took 4 bases from V and 6 from J; bases not matched to a gene: 9. In DNA, the CDR3 is TGTGCCAGCAGTTCTCTGAAGGGGACAGGGTCCGGGGAGCTGTTTTTT. Translated: CASSSLKGTGSGELFF.

There are many counts of this clonotype. This sequence joins TRBV12-3 or TRBV12-4 and TRBJ2-3; a weak D match, TRBD1 (6 bases). The CDR3 totals 16 residues. V gave up 4 bases and J gave up 4 bases, with 18 bases separating them. CDR3 coding DNA: TGTGCCAGCAGTTCCGCCGCGACAGGTTTGGCAGATACGCAGTATTTT. It specifies CASSSAATGLADTQYF.

This clonotype was seen at least ten times. The chain employs TRBV7-8 and TRBJ2-3; no firm D call. This CDR3 contains 15 residues. V lost 1 base and J lost 5, with 13 bases in between. Germline-derived CDR1 and CDR2 are SGHVS and FQNEAQ. The CDR3 DNA sequence: TGTGCCAGCAGCTTAGATCCCCTTGGAAAAGATACGCAGTATTTT. Its translation: CASSLDPLGKDTQYF.

This clonotype was seen a few times. The V call is TRBV19, the J call TRBJ2-1, with 16 nucleotides matching TRBD2. Unmatched junction bases numbered 6, after V lost 9 bases and J lost 7 bases. The CDR3 has 15 residues. Per the germline V gene, CDR1 is LNHDA and CDR2 is SQIVND (reference sequence). The CDR3 here is CASGPGLAGGNEQFF. The CDR3 DNA reads as TGTGCCAGCGGGCCGGGACTAGCGGGAGGGAATGAGCAGTTCTTC.

The V call is TRBV6-1, the J call TRBJ1-6; 7 bases agree with TRBD1. V trimming: 6 bases; J trimming: 0 bases; junction bases outside the gene matches: 2. Per germline, CDR1 MNHNS and CDR2 SASEGT. CDR3 size: 15 residues. CDR3 in amino acids: CASRGGSSYNSPLHF. The CDR3 DNA follows: TGTGCCAGCAGAGGGGGCAGCTCCTATAATTCACCCCTCCACTTT.

This clonotype was counted ten times or more. The gene calls are TRBV5-1 and TRBJ2-3; no firm D call. The CDR3 has 15 residues. Germline V gene sequence: CDR1 SGHRS, CDR2 YFSETQ. V gave up 0 bases and J gave up 6 bases, with 14 bases separating them. The CDR3 here is CASSLGPSDLDTQYF. In nucleotides, the CDR3 is TGCGCCAGCAGCTTGGGACCCTCCGACTTGGATACGCAGTATTTT.

This clonotype was seen repeatedly, ten times or more. The J gene is TRBJ2-5, the V gene TRBV28; 8 bases line up with TRBD1. The V gene end was trimmed by 6 bases and the J gene end by 5 bases; junction bases not matched to a gene: 14. This CDR3 is 16 amino acids long. Germline V CDR1 and CDR2: MDHEN, SYDVKM. The CDR3 DNA reads TGTGCCAGCAGCCTAAGCGGACAGGGAATGGTGGAGACCCAGTACTTC. Residues: CASSLSGQGMVETQYF.

The chain uses TRBV6-1 and TRBJ1-5; 9 bases are a match to TRBD1. Trimming removed 6 bases from V and 0 bases from J; junction bases left unmatched: 9. Per germline, CDR1 MNHNS and CDR2 SASEGT. This CDR3 region has 17 residues. The CDR3 spells CASRKRGQGYSNQPQHF. The CDR3 DNA follows: TGTGCCAGCAGGAAACGGGGACAGGGTTATAGCAATCAGCCCCAGCATTTT.

There are a few counts of this clonotype. The chain uses TRBV19 and TRBJ2-1, with 7 bases identical to TRBD2. Germline CDR1 reads LNHDA; CDR2 reads SQIVND (reference sequence). The V gene end was trimmed by 3 bases and the J gene end by 13 bases; junction bases not matched to a gene: 9. The CDR3 is made up of 13 amino acids. The CDR3 spells CASSMGGVGGQFF. The DNA for the CDR3 is TGTGCCAGTAGTATGGGGGGGGTGGGTGGTCAGTTCTTC.

This clonotype was observed at least ten times. The chain recombines TRBV27 with TRBJ1-6; 7 nucleotides line up with TRBD1. V dropped 7 bases and J dropped 7; count of bases not matched to a gene: 7. Germline lookup yields CDR1 MNHEY and CDR2 SMNVEV (reference sequence). The CDR3 is made up of 14 amino acids. The CDR3 DNA sequence: TGTGCCAGCAACAACAGGGGTTTGAATTCACCCCTCCACTTT. Encoded protein: CASNNRGLNSPLHF.

In this sample, this clonotype turned up once. The chain uses TRBV7-9 and TRBJ2-7, with D perhaps TRBD2 (5 bases). The CDR3 totals 13 residues. With 4 bases removed from V and 7 bases from J, the gap between germline ends came to 14 bases. Germline V gene sequence: CDR1 SEHNR, CDR2 FQNEAQ (reference sequence). The CDR3 here is CASSSGRNAEQYF. CDR3 bases: TGTGCCAGCAGCTCGGGAAGGAACGCGGAGCAGTACTTC.

The chain carries TRBV6-2 or TRBV6-3 and TRBJ1-6, with D perhaps matching TRBD1 (5 bases). CDR3 length: 14 amino acids. The germline CDR1 and CDR2 sequences are MNHEY and SVGEGT. V was shortened by 5 bases and J by 6 bases, with 11 bases between the two germline ends. CDR3 protein: CASSTGPFNSPLHF. Here the CDR3 DNA reads TGTGCCAGCAGTACGGGACCCTTTAATTCACCCCTCCACTTT.

There are many counts of this clonotype. The CDR3 here is CASSPSSGYEQYF. The CDR3 nucleotides read TGTGCCAGCTCACCGTCTAGCGGCTACGAGCAGTACTTC. V and J are TRBV18 and TRBJ2-7; 7 nucleotides match TRBD2. This CDR3 spans 13 amino acids. The J segment lost 3 bases and the V segment lost 3 bases, leaving 2 bases of the junction unmatched. CDR1 is KGHSH, CDR2 LQKENI, per germline. Full variable domain (missing parts from reference TRBV18 and TRBJ2-7): NAGVMQNPRHLVRRRGQEARLRCSPMKGHSHVYWYRQLPEEGLKFMVYLQKENIIDESGMPKERFSAEFPKEGPSILRIQQVVRGDSAAYFCASSPSSGYEQYFGPGTRLTVT.